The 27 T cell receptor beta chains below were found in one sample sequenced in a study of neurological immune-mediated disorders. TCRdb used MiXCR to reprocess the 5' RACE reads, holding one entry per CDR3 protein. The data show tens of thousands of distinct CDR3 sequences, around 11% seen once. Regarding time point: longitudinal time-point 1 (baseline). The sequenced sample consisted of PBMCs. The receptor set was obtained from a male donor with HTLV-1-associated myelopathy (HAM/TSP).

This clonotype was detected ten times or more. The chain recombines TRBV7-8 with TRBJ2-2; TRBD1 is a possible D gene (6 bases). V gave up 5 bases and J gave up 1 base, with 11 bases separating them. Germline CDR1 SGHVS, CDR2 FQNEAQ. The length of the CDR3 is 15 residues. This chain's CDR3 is CASSPRGGNTGELFF. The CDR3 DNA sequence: TGTGCCAGCAGCCCTCGAGGGGGGAACACCGGGGAGCTGTTTTTT. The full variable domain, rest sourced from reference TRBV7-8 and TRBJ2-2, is GAGVSQSPRYKVAKRGQDVALRCDPISGHVSLFWYQQALGQGPEFLTYFQNEAQLDKSGLPSDRFFAERPEGSVSTLKIQRTQQEDSAVYLCASSPRGGNTGELFFGEGSRLTVL.

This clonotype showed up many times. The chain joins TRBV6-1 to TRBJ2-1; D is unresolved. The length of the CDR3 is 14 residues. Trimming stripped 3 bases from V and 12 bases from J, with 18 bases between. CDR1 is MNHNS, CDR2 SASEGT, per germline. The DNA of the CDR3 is TGTGCCAGCAGTGAGACCCATCCCTCTCGTGTGCAGTTCTTC. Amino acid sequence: CASSETHPSRVQFF.

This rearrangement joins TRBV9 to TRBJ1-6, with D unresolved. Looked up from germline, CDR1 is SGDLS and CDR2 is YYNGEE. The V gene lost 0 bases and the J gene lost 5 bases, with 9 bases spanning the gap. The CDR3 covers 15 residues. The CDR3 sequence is CASSVATGNNSPLHF. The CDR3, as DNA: TGTGCCAGCAGCGTAGCTACGGGGAATAATTCACCCCTCCACTTT.

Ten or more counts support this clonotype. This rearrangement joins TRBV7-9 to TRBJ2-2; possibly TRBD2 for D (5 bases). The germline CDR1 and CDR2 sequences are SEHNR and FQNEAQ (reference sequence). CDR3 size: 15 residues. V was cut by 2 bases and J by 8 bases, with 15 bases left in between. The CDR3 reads CASSLLAISRGELFF. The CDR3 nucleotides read TGTGCCAGCAGCTTACTAGCCATCTCGAGGGGGGAGCTGTTTTTT.

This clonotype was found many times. The CDR3 is CASSQDFGNPYNEQFF. DNA of the CDR3: TGTGCCAGCAGCCAAGATTTCGGTAACCCCTACAATGAGCAGTTCTTC. V gene TRBV3-1 combines with J gene TRBJ2-1; D gene uncertain. CDR1 is LGHDT and CDR2 is YNNKEL in the germline V gene (reference sequence). With 0 bases removed from V and 2 bases from J, the gap between germline ends came to 11 bases. This CDR3 has 16 residues.

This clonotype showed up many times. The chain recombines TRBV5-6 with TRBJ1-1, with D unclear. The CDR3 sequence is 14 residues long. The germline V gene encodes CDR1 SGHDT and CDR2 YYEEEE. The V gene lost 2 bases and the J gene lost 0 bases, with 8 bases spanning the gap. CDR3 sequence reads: CASSLRVMNTEAFF. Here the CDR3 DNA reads TGTGCCAGCAGCTTAAGAGTTATGAACACTGAAGCTTTCTTT.

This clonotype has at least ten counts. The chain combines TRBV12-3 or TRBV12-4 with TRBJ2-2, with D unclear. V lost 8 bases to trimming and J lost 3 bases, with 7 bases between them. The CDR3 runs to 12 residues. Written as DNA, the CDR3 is TGTGCCAGCGCCTCCGACACCGGGGAGCTGTTTTTT. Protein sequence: CASASDTGELFF.

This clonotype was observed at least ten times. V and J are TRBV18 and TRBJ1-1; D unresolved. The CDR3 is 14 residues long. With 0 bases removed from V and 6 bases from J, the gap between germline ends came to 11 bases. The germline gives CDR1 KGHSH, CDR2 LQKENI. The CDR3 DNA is TGTGCCAGCTCACCACCAAGCCAGCTTGCTGAAGCTTTCTTT. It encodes CASSPPSQLAEAFF.

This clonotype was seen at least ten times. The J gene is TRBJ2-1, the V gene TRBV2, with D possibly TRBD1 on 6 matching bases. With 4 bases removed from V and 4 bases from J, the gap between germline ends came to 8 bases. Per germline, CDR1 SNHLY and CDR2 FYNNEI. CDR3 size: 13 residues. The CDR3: CASSGDMYNEQFF. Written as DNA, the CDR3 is TGTGCCAGCAGTGGGGACATGTACAATGAGCAGTTCTTC.

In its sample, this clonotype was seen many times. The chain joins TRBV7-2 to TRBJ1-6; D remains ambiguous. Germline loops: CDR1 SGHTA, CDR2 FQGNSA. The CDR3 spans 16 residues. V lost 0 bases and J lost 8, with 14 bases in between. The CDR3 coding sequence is TGTGCCAGCAGCTTAGCGGGCGTGGGTTCTTATTCACCCCTCCACTTT. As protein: CASSLAGVGSYSPLHF.

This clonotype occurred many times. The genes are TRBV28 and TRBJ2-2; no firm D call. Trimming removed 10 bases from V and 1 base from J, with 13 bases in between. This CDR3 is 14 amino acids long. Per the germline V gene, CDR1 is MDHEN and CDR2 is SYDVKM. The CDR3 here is CATKLSVNTGELFF. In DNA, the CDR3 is TGTGCCACCAAATTGTCTGTGAACACCGGGGAGCTGTTTTTT.

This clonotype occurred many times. CDR3 bases: TGCAGTGCTAGACGGGGGACCGGGACAGGGTCTATCCGCAATCAGCCCCAGCATTTT. Translation: CSARRGTGTGSIRNQPQHF. The chain has TRBV20-1 and TRBJ1-5; 9 bases line up with TRBD1. The V segment lost 2 bases and the J segment 2 bases; nucleotides outside the gene matches: 16. CDR1 is DFQATT, CDR2 SNEGSKA, per germline (reference sequence). This CDR3 is built from 19 residues.

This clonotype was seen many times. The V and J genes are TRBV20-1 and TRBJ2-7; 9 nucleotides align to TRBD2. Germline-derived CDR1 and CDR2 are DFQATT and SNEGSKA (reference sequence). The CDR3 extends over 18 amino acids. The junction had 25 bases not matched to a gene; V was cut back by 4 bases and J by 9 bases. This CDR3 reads CSATTSGTATVWRGGQYF. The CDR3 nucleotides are TGCAGTGCTACGACATCCGGGACGGCCACTGTTTGGCGGGGGGGGCAGTACTTC.

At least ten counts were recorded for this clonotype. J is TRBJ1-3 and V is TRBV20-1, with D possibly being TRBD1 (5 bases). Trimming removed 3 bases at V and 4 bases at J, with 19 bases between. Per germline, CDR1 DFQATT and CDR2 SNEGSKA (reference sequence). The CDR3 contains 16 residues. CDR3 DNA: TGCAGTGCTAGGCTCGGGGGGGTCGCTAAGGGAAACACCATATATTTT. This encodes CSARLGGVAKGNTIYF.

Here the CDR3 DNA reads TGTGCCAGCAGTTTAACGGAGAAGCAGTATTTT. Amino acids: CASSLTEKQYF. This chain connects TRBV28 to TRBJ2-3, with no clear D. The germline V gene has CDR1 MDHEN and CDR2 SYDVKM. The CDR3 totals 11 residues. Trimming pared 2 bases from V and 11 bases from J, leaving 8 bases between.

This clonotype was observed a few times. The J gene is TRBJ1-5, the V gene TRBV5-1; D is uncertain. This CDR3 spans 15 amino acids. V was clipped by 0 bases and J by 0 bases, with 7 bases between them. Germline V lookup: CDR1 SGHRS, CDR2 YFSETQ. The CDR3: CASSLGRGSNQPQHF. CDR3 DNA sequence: TGCGCCAGCAGCTTGGGACGGGGTAGCAATCAGCCCCAGCATTTT.

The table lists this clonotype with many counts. The CDR3 DNA follows: TGTGCCAGCAGCTGGGTCGGAGGGGAGACCCAGTACTTC. Its translation is CASSWVGGETQYF. The V gene is TRBV5-6, the J gene TRBJ2-5, with a possible D match to TRBD2 (6 bases). There are 13 residues in the CDR3. CDR1 and CDR2 from the germline V gene are SGHDT and YYEEEE. V lost 3 bases to trimming and J lost 5 bases, with 11 bases between them.

CDR3 region: CASSESGWGNEQFF. The CDR3 DNA reads as TGCGCCAGCAGTGAGTCCGGTTGGGGGAATGAGCAGTTCTTC. The chain is built from TRBV10-2 and TRBJ2-1; perhaps D is TRBD1 or TRBD2 (5 bases each). The germline gives CDR1 WSHSY, CDR2 SAAADI. The CDR3 runs to 14 residues. V shed 0 bases and J shed 7 bases, with 10 bases lying between them.

In DNA, the CDR3 is TGCGCCAGCAGCTTGGGTACAGGGGTCGATGGGACTGAAGCTTTCTTT. Protein: CASSLGTGVDGTEAFF. The rearrangement uses TRBV5-1 and TRBJ1-1, with 7 bases fitting TRBD1. V was pared by 0 bases and J by 5 bases, with 10 bases of the junction left unmatched. This CDR3 region has 16 residues. CDR1 SGHRS and CDR2 YFSETQ come from the germline V gene. Full variable domain (rest looked up from reference TRBV5-1 and TRBJ1-1): KAGVTQTPRYLIKTRGQQVTLSCSPISGHRSVSWYQQTPGQGLQFLFEYFSETQRNKGNFPGRFSGRQFSNSRSEMNVSTLELGDSALYLCASSLGTGVDGTEAFFGQGTRLTVV.

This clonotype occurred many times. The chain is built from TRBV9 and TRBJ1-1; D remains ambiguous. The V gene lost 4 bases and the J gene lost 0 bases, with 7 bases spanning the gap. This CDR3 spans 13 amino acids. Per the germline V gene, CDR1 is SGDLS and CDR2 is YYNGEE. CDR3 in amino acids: CASSIRMNTEAFF. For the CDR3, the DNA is TGTGCCAGCAGCATAAGAATGAACACTGAAGCTTTCTTT.

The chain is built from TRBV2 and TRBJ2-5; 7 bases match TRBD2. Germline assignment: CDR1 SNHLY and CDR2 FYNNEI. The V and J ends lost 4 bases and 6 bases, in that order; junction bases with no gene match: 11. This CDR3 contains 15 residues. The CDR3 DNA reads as TGTGCCAGCAGTGGGACTAGTGGGGCTCAAAAGACCCAGTACTTC. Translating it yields CASSGTSGAQKTQYF. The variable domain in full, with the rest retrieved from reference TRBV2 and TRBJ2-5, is EPEVTQTPSHQVTQMGQEVILRCVPISNHLYFYWYRQILGQKVEFLVSFYNNEISEKSEIFDDQFSVERPDGSNFTLKIRSTKLEDSAMYFCASSGTSGAQKTQYFGPGTRLLVL.

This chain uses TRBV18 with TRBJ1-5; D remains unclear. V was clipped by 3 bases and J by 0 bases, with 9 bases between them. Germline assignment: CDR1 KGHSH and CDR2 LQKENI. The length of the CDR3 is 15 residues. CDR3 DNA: TGTGCCAGCTCACCGGAAGGGTATAGCAATCAGCCCCAGCATTTT. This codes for CASSPEGYSNQPQHF. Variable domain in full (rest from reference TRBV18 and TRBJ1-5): NAGVMQNPRHLVRRRGQEARLRCSPMKGHSHVYWYRQLPEEGLKFMVYLQKENIIDESGMPKERFSAEFPKEGPSILRIQQVVRGDSAAYFCASSPEGYSNQPQHFGDGTRLSIL.

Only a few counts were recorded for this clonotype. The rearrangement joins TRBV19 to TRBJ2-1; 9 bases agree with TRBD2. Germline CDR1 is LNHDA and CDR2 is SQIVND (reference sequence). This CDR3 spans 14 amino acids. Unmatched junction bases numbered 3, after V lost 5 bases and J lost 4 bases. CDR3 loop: CASSSAGGYNEQFF. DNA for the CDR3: TGTGCCAGTAGTTCAGCGGGGGGTTACAATGAGCAGTTCTTC.

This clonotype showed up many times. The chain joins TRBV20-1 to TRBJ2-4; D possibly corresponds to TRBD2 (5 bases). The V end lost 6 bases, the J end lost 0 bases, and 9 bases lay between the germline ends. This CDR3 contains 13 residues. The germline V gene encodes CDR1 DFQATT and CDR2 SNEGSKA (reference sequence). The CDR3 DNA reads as TGCAGTGCCGATCGGGGAGCCAAAAACATTCAGTACTTC. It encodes CSADRGAKNIQYF.

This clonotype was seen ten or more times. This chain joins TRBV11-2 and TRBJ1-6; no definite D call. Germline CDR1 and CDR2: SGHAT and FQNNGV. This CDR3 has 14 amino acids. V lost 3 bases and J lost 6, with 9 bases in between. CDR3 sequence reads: CASSLSVGNSPLHF. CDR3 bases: TGTGCCAGCAGCTTGTCGGTCGGTAATTCACCCCTCCACTTT.

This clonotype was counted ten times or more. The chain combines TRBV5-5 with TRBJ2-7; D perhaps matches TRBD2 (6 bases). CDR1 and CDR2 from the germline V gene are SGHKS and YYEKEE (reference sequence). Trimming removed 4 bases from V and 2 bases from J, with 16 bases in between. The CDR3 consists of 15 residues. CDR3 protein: CASSPDGGGTYEQYF. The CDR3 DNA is TGTGCCAGCAGCCCCGACGGGGGTGGTACCTACGAGCAGTACTTC.

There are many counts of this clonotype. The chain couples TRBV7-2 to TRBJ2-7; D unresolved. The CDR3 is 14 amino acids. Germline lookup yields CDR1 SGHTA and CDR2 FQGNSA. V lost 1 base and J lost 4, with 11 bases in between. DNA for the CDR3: TGTGCCAGCAGCTTAGTGGGTATCGGGTACGAGCAGTACTTC. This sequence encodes CASSLVGIGYEQYF.